Listed below are T cell receptor beta chains from one sample, sequenced in a study of shared clonotypes between healthy human individuals. Generated by immunoSEQ multiplex PCR, the TCRdb table keeps only in-frame clones and is missing some. Of more than 2 million clones listed, around 95% are singletons. Sequencing used naive CD4+ T cells sorted from blood. The receptors come from a man aged 18 to 29 in good health. The CDR3 runs from the conserved cysteine through the conserved F or W. The order of the fields is CDR3 protein, clone size, V gene, J gene. Size is omitted from some rows. Given values are once, few, many or a class for expanded clones.

cdr3_aa: CASNYRLASIYEQYF
clone_size: NA
v_call: TRBV7-8
j_call: TRBJ2-7

cdr3_aa: CASSVAPENEQFF
clone_size: NA
v_call: TRBV9
j_call: TRBJ2-1

cdr3_aa: CASSRDRGDGKLFF
clone_size: NA
v_call: TRBV5-1
j_call: TRBJ1-4

cdr3_aa: CASSMGQGSNQPQHF
clone_size: NA
v_call: TRBV19
j_call: TRBJ1-5

cdr3_aa: CASSSPTGADHEQYF
clone_size: NA
v_call: TRBV7-9
j_call: TRBJ2-7

cdr3_aa: CASSYPGRGLSSYEQYF
clone_size: NA
v_call: TRBV6-7
j_call: TRBJ2-7

cdr3_aa: CAAGRATGELFF
clone_size: NA
v_call: TRBV6-5
j_call: TRBJ2-2

cdr3_aa: CASSQRTGLNTQYF
clone_size: NA
v_call: TRBV5-1
j_call: TRBJ2-3

cdr3_aa: CASSYTAWDSPLHF
clone_size: NA
v_call: TRBV6-5
j_call: TRBJ1-6

cdr3_aa: CASSPRGAGSEKLFF
clone_size: NA
v_call: TRBV28
j_call: TRBJ1-4

cdr3_aa: CAGQDVYGYTF
clone_size: NA
v_call: TRBV6-1
j_call: TRBJ1-2

cdr3_aa: CASSADRYTGELFF
clone_size: few
v_call: TRBV5-4
j_call: TRBJ2-2

cdr3_aa: CASSLSGLAGGVESGTQYF
clone_size: once
v_call: TRBV5-1
j_call: TRBJ2-3

cdr3_aa: CASSSAGTGGGANYGYTF
clone_size: NA
v_call: TRBV5-6
j_call: TRBJ1-2

cdr3_aa: CASSLDQSGGYTF
clone_size: NA
v_call: TRBV5-1
j_call: TRBJ1-2

cdr3_aa: CASSYSLRTEAFF
clone_size: NA
v_call: TRBV6-5
j_call: TRBJ1-1

cdr3_aa: CASSYDRVNEKLFF
clone_size: NA
v_call: TRBV7-9
j_call: TRBJ1-4

cdr3_aa: CASSQDPPGSYYEQYF
clone_size: once
v_call: TRBV4-1
j_call: TRBJ2-7

cdr3_aa: CASSEKSRGSPLHF
clone_size: NA
v_call: TRBV10-1
j_call: TRBJ1-6

cdr3_aa: CASSYQAYGYTF
clone_size: NA
v_call: TRBV6-5
j_call: TRBJ1-2

cdr3_aa: CASSLGGAGNTIYF
clone_size: NA
v_call: TRBV5-1
j_call: TRBJ1-3

cdr3_aa: CAWALRGQGRGYGYTF
clone_size: NA
v_call: TRBV30
j_call: TRBJ1-2

cdr3_aa: CASSLGPRTSGGSIRGTGELFF
clone_size: NA
v_call: TRBV13
j_call: TRBJ2-2

cdr3_aa: CASSLGQPPQPQHF
clone_size: NA
v_call: TRBV7-8
j_call: TRBJ1-5

cdr3_aa: CASSPSQNTGELFF
clone_size: NA
v_call: TRBV18
j_call: TRBJ2-2

cdr3_aa: CASSVGREAGTDTQYF
clone_size: NA
v_call: TRBV9
j_call: TRBJ2-3

cdr3_aa: CAISESAGGTDTQYF
clone_size: NA
v_call: TRBV10-3
j_call: TRBJ2-3

cdr3_aa: CAATGRIETQYF
clone_size: NA
v_call: TRBV10-2
j_call: TRBJ2-5

cdr3_aa: CAWRSETQYF
clone_size: NA
v_call: TRBV30
j_call: TRBJ2-5

cdr3_aa: CAWSVRANTEAFF
clone_size: NA
v_call: TRBV30
j_call: TRBJ1-1

cdr3_aa: CASSAAGTGSYEQFF
clone_size: NA
v_call: TRBV6-1
j_call: TRBJ2-1

cdr3_aa: CASSEEDRAGTEAFF
clone_size: NA
v_call: TRBV2
j_call: TRBJ1-1

cdr3_aa: CASSPSHSSNEKLFF
clone_size: NA
v_call: TRBV18
j_call: TRBJ1-4

cdr3_aa: CASRGQGRTEAFF
clone_size: NA
v_call: TRBV2
j_call: TRBJ1-1

cdr3_aa: CASSRGGGGANQETQYF
clone_size: NA
v_call: TRBV19
j_call: TRBJ2-5

cdr3_aa: CAWLEQETQFF
clone_size: NA
v_call: TRBV30
j_call: TRBJ2-1

cdr3_aa: CASGRASNQPQHF
clone_size: once
v_call: TRBV7-2
j_call: TRBJ1-5

cdr3_aa: CASRGQGAERGYTF
clone_size: once
v_call: TRBV28
j_call: TRBJ1-2

cdr3_aa: CASSFAGTEKAEQYF
clone_size: NA
v_call: TRBV5-1
j_call: TRBJ2-7

cdr3_aa: CASSEARSGGRWQYF
clone_size: NA
v_call: TRBV6-1
j_call: TRBJ2-3

cdr3_aa: CASSPHRAPLNAEAFF
clone_size: NA
v_call: TRBV19
j_call: TRBJ1-1

cdr3_aa: CASSRARTTPVVREQYF
clone_size: NA
v_call: TRBV13
j_call: TRBJ2-7

cdr3_aa: CASSFGRDPYEQYF
clone_size: NA
v_call: TRBV7-8
j_call: TRBJ2-7

cdr3_aa: CASSRLASGVTQYF
clone_size: NA
v_call: TRBV6-5
j_call: TRBJ2-5

cdr3_aa: CASSSGIRAFF
clone_size: NA
v_call: TRBV5-8
j_call: TRBJ1-1

cdr3_aa: CASSLPLQGINYGYTF
clone_size: NA
v_call: TRBV11-3
j_call: TRBJ1-2

cdr3_aa: CAGLGTGGSGYTF
clone_size: once
v_call: TRBV10-1
j_call: TRBJ1-2